This T cell receptor (beta chain) is drawn from a study of post-analysis software for immune sequencing data. Germline V CDR1 and CDR2: SEHNR, FQNEAQ (reference sequence). V dropped 5 bases and J dropped 0; count of bases not matched to a gene: 9. CDR3 length: 19 amino acids. Study conclusions and caveats: When patients were compared with controls, 4 or 5 TRBV segments were more frequent, TRBV5-6, TRBV5-1 and TRBV20-1 among them.

This clonotype was observed a single time. Its antigen is not known. TCR beta cDNA libraries included unique molecular identifiers. TCRdb independently ran MiXCR on the PCR reads; one entry per CDR3 protein. In the table there are 750,000 to 950,000 distinct CDR3 sequences, 46% of which are singletons. The receptor was derived from a girl under 18 with multiple sclerosis. The sequenced sample consisted of blood. J is TRBJ2-1 and V is TRBV7-9, with 14 bases identical to TRBD2. The DNA for the CDR3 is TGTGCCAGCAGCCCGGAAATTGGGACTAGCGGGAGCTCCTACAATGAGCAGTTCTTC. It yields the protein CASSPEIGTSGSSYNEQFF. Supplemented by reference TRBV7-9 and TRBJ2-1, the full variable domain reads DTGVSQNPRHKITKRGQNVTFRCDPISEHNRLYWYRQTLGQGPEFLTYFQNEAQLEKSRLLSDRFSAERPKGSFSTLEIQRTEQGDSAMYLCASSPEIGTSGSSYNEQFFGPGTRLTVL.